This TCR beta chain was observed in a study of CD8+ T cells in alopecia areata. Regarding the study as a whole: More clonal than normal scalp was lesional scalp, particularly alopecia totalis/universalis. Against the mouse data, patients shared TCRs less clearly, possibly for HLA reasons. Scalp sample sequencing also detects resident alphabeta T cells of normal skin.

The authors sorted CD4+ and CD8+ T cells from PBMCs. V lost 7 bases, J lost 2 bases, and 4 bases lay in between. Germline loops: CDR1 SQVTM, CDR2 ANQGSEA. The CDR3 runs to 10 residues. Note on this clone: Its target is not known.

Reverse transcription of extracted RNA yielded cDNA, which provided the sequencing template. Clones were sequenced by immunoSEQ multiplex PCR, and TCRdb holds only the in-frame ones, with some missing. Altogether about 30,000 clones are present, about three fifths being singletons, with the ten largest covering roughly 17%. The sample consisted of NKG2D-high CD8+ T cells sorted from blood. This TCR was sampled from a human donor with alopecia areata. V gene TRBV29-1 combines with J gene TRBJ2-3; D is undetermined. CDR3 nucleotide sequence: TGCAGCGGGCTCACAGATACGCAGTATTTT. Its protein is CSGLTDTQYF.